This T cell receptor beta chain was documented in a study of early T cells in non-severe SARS-CoV-2 infection. On the study more broadly: Sequencing used unsorted whole-blood bulk RNA, so chains lack pairing. General study results and limits: Anti-spike CD8 responses were favored by VDJdb matching, which missed private and CD4 specificities.

CDR3 length: 16 amino acids. From germline, CDR1 is SGHTA and CDR2 FQGNSA. The junction had 11 bases not matched to a gene; V was cut back by 2 bases and J by 5 bases. Unique molecular identifier tags were affixed to discrete cDNA molecules. TCRdb reanalysed the 5' RACE reads using MiXCR and keeps one entry per CDR3 protein. Seen here are around 30,000 distinct CDR3 sequences, roughly 5.7% observed once, and the top ten hold around 8%. As for this clonotype: Its antigen remains unknown.

V is TRBV7-2 and J is TRBJ2-5; 7 nucleotides match TRBD2. The sequence came from an adult who was a healthcare worker with PCR-confirmed SARS-CoV-2 infection or an uninfected control (not recorded which). The sequencing input was whole blood. Here the CDR3 reads CASSLSSGAILETQYF. The CDR3 DNA follows: TGTGCCAGCAGCTTATCGAGCGGGGCTATCCTGGAGACCCAGTACTTC.